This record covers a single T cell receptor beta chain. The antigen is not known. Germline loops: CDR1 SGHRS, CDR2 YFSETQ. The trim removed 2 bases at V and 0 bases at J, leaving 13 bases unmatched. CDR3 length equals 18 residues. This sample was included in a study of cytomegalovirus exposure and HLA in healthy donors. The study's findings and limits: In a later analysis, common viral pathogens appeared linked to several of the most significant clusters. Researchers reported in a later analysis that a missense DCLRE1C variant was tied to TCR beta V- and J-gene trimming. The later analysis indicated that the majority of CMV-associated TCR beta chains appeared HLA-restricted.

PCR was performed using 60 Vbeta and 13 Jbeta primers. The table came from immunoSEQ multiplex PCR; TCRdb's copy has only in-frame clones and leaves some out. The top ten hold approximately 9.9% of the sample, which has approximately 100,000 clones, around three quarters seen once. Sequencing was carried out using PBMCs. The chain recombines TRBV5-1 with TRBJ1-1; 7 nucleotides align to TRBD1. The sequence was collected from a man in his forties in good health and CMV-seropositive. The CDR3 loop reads CASSLQPPGQSLNTEAFF. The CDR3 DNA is TGCGCCAGCAGCTTACAACCCCCGGGACAGTCCTTGAACACTGAAGCTTTCTTT.